The following is a T cell receptor beta chain sequence with its context. In the original processing: Cell counts per sample came from amplifying reference gene primers. Method: immunoSEQ multiplex PCR; TCRdb's copy keeps in-frame clones and lacks some. The V and J calls and the clone size are those of that table, but D and trimming were determined from the DNA. The sample shows tens of thousands of clones, approximately 90% of them seen only once. The source of the sample is a study of blood T cell repertoires in COVID-19. Study context: PBMCs, B-cell-depleted T cells, or T cells provided the cDNA or gDNA that made up the material.

The germline V gene has CDR1 KGHSH and CDR2 LQKENI. CDR3 size: 14 residues. V shed 6 bases and J shed 2 bases, with 13 bases lying between them. The genes are TRBV18 and TRBJ1-1; D uncertain. Sequencing used peripheral blood. This clonotype originated in a woman of 80 years or more with acute or convalescent COVID-19. CDR3 residues: CASSLGEGNTEAFF. In DNA, the CDR3 is TGTGCCAGCTCCCTCGGGGAGGGCAACACTGAAGCTTTCTTT.